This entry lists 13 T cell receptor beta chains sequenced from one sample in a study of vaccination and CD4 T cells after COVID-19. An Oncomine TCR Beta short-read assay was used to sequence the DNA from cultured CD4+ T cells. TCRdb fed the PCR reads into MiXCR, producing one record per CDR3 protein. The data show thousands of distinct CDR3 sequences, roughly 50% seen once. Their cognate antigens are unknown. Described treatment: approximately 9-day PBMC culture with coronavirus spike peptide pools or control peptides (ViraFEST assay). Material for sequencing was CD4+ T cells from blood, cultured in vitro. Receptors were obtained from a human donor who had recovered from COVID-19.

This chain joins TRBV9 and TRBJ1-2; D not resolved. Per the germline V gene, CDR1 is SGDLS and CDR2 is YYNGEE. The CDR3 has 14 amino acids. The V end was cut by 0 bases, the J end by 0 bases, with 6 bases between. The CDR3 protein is CASSVDSPNYGYTF. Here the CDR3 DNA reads TGTGCCAGCAGCGTAGACAGTCCTAACTATGGCTACACCTTC.

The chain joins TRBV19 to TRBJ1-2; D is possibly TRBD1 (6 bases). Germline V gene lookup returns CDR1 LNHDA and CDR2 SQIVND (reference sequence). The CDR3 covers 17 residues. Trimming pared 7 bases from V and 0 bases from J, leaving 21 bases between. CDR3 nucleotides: TGTGCCAGTACCCCAACCCCAAGACAGGTTGCTAACTATGGCTACACCTTC. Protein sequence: CASTPTPRQVANYGYTF.

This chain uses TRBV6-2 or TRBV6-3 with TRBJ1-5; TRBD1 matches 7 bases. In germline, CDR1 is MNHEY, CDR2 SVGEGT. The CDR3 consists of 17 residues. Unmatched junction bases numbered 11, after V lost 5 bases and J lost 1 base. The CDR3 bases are TGTGCCAGCAGTCGCGACAGGGTCGGCGGCAGCAATCAGCCCCAGCATTTT. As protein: CASSRDRVGGSNQPQHF.

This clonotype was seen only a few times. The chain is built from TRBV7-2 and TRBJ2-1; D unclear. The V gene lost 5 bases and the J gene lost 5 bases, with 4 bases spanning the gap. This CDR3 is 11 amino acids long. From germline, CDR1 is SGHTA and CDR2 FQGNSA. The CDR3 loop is CASSLNNEQFF. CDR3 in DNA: TGTGCCAGCAGCCTTAACAATGAGCAGTTCTTC.

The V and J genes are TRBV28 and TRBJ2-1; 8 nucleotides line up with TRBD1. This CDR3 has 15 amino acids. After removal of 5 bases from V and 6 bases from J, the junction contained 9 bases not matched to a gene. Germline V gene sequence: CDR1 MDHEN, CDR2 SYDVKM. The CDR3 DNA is TGTGCCAGCAGTCCCTACAGGGGGGCAGGCAATGAGCAGTTCTTC. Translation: CASSPYRGAGNEQFF.

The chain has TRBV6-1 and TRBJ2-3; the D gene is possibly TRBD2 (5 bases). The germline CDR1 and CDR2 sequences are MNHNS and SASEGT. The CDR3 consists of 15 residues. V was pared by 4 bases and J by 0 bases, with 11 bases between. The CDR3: CASSVERISTDTQYF. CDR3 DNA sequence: TGTGCCAGCAGTGTAGAGCGGATTAGCACAGATACGCAGTATTTT.

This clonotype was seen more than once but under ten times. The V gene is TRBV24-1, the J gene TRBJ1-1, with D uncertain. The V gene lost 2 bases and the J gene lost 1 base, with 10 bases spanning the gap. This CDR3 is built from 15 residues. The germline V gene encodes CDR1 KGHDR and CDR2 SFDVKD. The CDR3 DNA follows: TGTGCCACCAGTGATTCAAGGCAGAGGAACACTGAAGCTTTCTTT. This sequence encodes CATSDSRQRNTEAFF.

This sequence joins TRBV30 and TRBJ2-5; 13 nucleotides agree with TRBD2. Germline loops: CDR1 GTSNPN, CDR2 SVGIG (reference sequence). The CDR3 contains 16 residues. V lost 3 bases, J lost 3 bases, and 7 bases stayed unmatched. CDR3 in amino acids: CAWRVLAGGPEETQYF. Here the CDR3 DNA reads TGTGCCTGGAGAGTACTAGCGGGAGGGCCAGAAGAGACCCAGTACTTC.

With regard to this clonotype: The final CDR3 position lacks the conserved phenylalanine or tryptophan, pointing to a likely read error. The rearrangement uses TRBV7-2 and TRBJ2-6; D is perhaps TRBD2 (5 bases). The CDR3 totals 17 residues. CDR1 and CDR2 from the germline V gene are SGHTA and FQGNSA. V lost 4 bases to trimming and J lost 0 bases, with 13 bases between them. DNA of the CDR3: TGTGCCAGCAGCTGGAGGCTACAGAGCTCTGGGGCCAACGTCCTGACTATC. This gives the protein CASSWRLQSSGANVLTI.

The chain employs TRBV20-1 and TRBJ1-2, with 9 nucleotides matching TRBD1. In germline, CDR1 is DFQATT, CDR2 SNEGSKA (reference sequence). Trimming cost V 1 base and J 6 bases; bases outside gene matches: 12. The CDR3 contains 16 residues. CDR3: CSARGTPGTGSDGYTF. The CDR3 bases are TGCAGTGCTAGAGGCACTCCCGGGACAGGGTCAGATGGCTACACCTTC.

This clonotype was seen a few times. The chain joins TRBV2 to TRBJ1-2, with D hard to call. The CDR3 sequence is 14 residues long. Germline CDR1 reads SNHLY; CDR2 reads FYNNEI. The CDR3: CGVIRDPASYGYTF. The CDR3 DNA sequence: TGTGGAGTAATCCGAGATCCGGCTTCGTATGGCTACACCTTC.

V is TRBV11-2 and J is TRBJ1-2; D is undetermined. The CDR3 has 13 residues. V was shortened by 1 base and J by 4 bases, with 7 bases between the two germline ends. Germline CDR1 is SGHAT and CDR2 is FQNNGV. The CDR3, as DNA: TGTGCCAGCAGCTTAGGGGCGCCCTATGGCTACACCTTC. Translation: CASSLGAPYGYTF.

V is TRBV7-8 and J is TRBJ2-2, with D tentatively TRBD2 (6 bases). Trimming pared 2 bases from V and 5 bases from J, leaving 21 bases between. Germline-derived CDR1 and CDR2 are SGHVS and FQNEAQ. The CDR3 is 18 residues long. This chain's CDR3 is CASSLRERTTFGTGELFF. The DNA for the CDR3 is TGTGCCAGCAGCTTACGAGAAAGGACTACATTTGGGACCGGGGAGCTGTTTTTT.